Given below is one T cell receptor beta chain in context. This record belongs to a study of shared T cell receptors in the human thymus. Profiled with immunoSEQ multiplex PCR; TCRdb holds only in-frame clones, not every one. Counted here are under 700,000 clones, 75% to 80% occurring once; the ten biggest clones make up more than 0.01%. V lost 6 bases, J lost 8 bases, and 26 bases lay in between. The CDR3 runs 17 residues. Germline assignment: CDR1 LGHNT and CDR2 FRNRAP. This same sample was also part of a study on human thymus T cells.

This TCR came from a boy under three years old with a congenital heart defect. The V call is TRBV12-5, the J call TRBJ2-1, with D perhaps matching TRBD2 (6 bases). Source material: thymocytes. For the CDR3, the DNA is TGTGCTAGTGGCCTCTACCCCCACCGGGACTGCGGTGATGAGCAGTTCTTC. Protein product: CASGLYPHRDCGDEQFF.